This T cell receptor beta chain appears in the sequencing data of a study of cytotoxic CD8 clonotypes in ibrutinib-treated CLL. Study summary: Response sampling occurred after a median around 12 months of treatment (range 6 to 36). Per sample, productive templates averaged 255,043 and productive rearrangements averaged approximately 92,000.

A remark on this clone: The antigen is undetermined.

TCRdb keeps only in-frame clones here, not all; method: immunoSEQ multiplex PCR. The repertoire holds some 27,000 clones, with 57% as singletons. This CDR3 contains 13 residues. Germline CDR1 SQVTM, CDR2 ANQGSEA. With 5 bases removed from V and 3 bases from J, the gap between germline ends came to 12 bases. PBMCs that had been cryopreserved were the source of about 2 micrograms of genomic DNA for TCR beta libraries. General study findings and limits: Clonality correlated strongly with circulating CD8+ T cells and exceeded age-matched healthy donors at baseline.

The specimen comprised PBMCs, sampled before ibrutinib treatment. The chain joins TRBV29-1 to TRBJ2-3; perhaps TRBD1 as D (5 bases). The receptor was isolated from a human donor with chronic lymphocytic leukemia. CDR3 amino acids: CSVLGVGTDTQYF. CDR3 coding DNA: TGCAGCGTTCTAGGGGTAGGGACAGATACGCAGTATTTT.